One and the same sample provided the 9 T cell receptor beta chains below, sequenced in a study of OX40 agonist ivuxolimab in advanced cancers. TCRdb keeps only in-frame clones here, not all; method: immunoSEQ multiplex PCR. This sample yields some 74,000 clones, of which about 92% are seen a single time; less than 0.35% belongs to the top ten. Sequences were derived from CD4+ or CD8+ T cells sorted from blood, sampled in a trial of the OX40 agonist ivuxolimab. Source of these receptors: an adult with an advanced solid tumor such as melanoma, head and neck, liver or kidney cancer.

V gene TRBV20-1 combines with J gene TRBJ2-3; D is uncertain. Trimming stripped 6 bases from V and 8 bases from J, with 12 bases between. The CDR3 sequence is 11 residues long. Looked up from germline, CDR1 is DFQATT and CDR2 is SNEGSKA (reference sequence). The CDR3 region is CSAYLVPTQYF. The CDR3 DNA is TGCAGTGCGTATCTAGTCCCTACGCAGTATTTT.

This clone was seen a few times. This chain uses TRBV7-6 with TRBJ2-5, with D hard to call. CDR3 length: 11 residues. From germline, CDR1 is SGHVS and CDR2 FNYEAQ. V was pared by 5 bases and J by 4 bases, with 5 bases between. CDR3 in DNA: TGTGCCAGCAGCAAGGGAGAGACCCAGTACTTC. Its translation: CASSKGETQYF.

The chain combines TRBV6-5 with TRBJ1-5; D remains ambiguous. CDR1 and CDR2 (germline): MNHEY, SVGAGI. This CDR3 is built from 14 residues. Deletions cut 5 bases from V and 8 bases from J, with 16 bases between. In DNA, the CDR3 is TGTGCCAGCAGTGAGGGTCGGGGTGGGAAGCCCCAGCATTTT. Its protein product is CASSEGRGGKPQHF.

This clone was counted a few times. The rearrangement links TRBV2 to TRBJ1-1; D is perhaps TRBD1 (5 bases). This CDR3 has 16 amino acids. Trimming left V 8 bases short and J 4 bases short, with 23 bases between. Looked up from germline, CDR1 is SNHLY and CDR2 is FYNNEI. For the CDR3, the DNA is TGTGCCAGCTCTGGGGCAGGGCGATCAGGAGGCACTGAAGCTTTCTTT. Amino acid sequence: CASSGAGRSGGTEAFF.

In this sample, this clone turned up a few times. The V call is TRBV6-5, the J call TRBJ1-2; TRBD1 might be the D (5 bases). The CDR3 loop spans 12 amino acids. The V gene's germline CDR1 is MNHEY and CDR2 SVGAGI. Trimming cost V 5 bases and J 4 bases, with 8 bases left between them. The CDR3 reads CASSRGGYGYTF. CDR3 sequence (DNA): TGTGCCAGCAGTCGCGGGGGCTATGGCTACACCTTC.

This clone was found once. This sequence joins TRBV14 and TRBJ2-3; D unresolved. Trimming cost V 0 bases and J 3 bases, with 19 bases left between them. Looked up from germline, CDR1 is SGHDN and CDR2 is FVKESK. The CDR3 runs 18 residues. The CDR3 loop reads CASSQDRRSLLRTDTQYF. CDR3 in DNA: TGTGCCAGCAGCCAAGATCGACGGAGCTTGTTGAGAACAGATACGCAGTATTTT.

The V call is TRBV5-1, the J call TRBJ2-5; 9 bases match TRBD1. CDR3 length: 14 residues. Trimming took 4 bases from V and 5 from J; bases not matched to a gene: 6. Germline CDR1 reads SGHRS; CDR2 reads YFSETQ. In DNA, the CDR3 is TGCGCCAGCAGCACACAGGGGGCAAGGGAGACCCAGTACTTC. As protein: CASSTQGARETQYF.

The count of this clone is one. V gene TRBV15 combines with J gene TRBJ2-3, with 8 nucleotides matching TRBD1. Germline trimming cut 5 bases from V and 0 bases from J; bases unmatched to any gene: 4. The length of the CDR3 is 15 residues. Looked up from germline, CDR1 is LNHNV and CDR2 is YYDKDF (reference sequence). The CDR3 DNA follows: TGTGCCACCAGCCCGACAGGGGATAGCACAGATACGCAGTATTTT. It encodes CATSPTGDSTDTQYF. The whole variable domain, remainder taken from reference TRBV15 and TRBJ2-3, is DAMVIQNPRYQVTQFGKPVTLSCSQTLNHNVMYWYQQKSSQAPKLLFHYYDKDFNNEADTPDNFQSRRPNTSFCFLDIRSPGLGDTAMYLCATSPTGDSTDTQYFGPGTRLTVL.

The J gene is TRBJ2-7, the V gene TRBV6-5; D might be TRBD2 (6 bases). The V end lost 6 bases, the J end lost 0 bases, and 15 bases lay between the germline ends. Germline CDR1 and CDR2: MNHEY and SVGAGI. The CDR3 runs to 15 residues. The CDR3 nucleotides read TGTGCCAGCAGATCGGGACTGCAGAGCTCCTACGAGCAGTACTTC. This codes for CASRSGLQSSYEQYF.